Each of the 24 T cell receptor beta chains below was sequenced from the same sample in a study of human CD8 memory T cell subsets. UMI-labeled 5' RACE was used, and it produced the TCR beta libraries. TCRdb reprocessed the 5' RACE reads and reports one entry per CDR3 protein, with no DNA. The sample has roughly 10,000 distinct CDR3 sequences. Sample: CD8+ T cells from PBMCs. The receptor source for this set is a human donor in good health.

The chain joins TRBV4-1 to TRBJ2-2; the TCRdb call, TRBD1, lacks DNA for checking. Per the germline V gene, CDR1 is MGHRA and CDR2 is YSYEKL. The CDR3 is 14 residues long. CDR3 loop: CASSPEQGAGELFF.

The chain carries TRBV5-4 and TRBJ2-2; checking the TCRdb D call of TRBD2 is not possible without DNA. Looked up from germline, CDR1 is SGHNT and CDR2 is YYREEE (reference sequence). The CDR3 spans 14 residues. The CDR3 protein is CASSVAGMGGELFF.

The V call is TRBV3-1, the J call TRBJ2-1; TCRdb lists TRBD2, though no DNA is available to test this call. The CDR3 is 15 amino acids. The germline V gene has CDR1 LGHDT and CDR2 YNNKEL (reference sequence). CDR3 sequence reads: CASSQERSVYNEQFF.

CDR3: CASSDGARGQDTQYF. The V gene is TRBV5-4, the J gene TRBJ2-3; no DNA is available, so the TRBD1 call from TCRdb remains unchecked. Looked up from germline, CDR1 is SGHNT and CDR2 is YYREEE (reference sequence). The CDR3 extends over 15 amino acids. Full variable domain (outside the CDR3, taken from reference TRBV5-4 and TRBJ2-3): ETGVTQSPTHLIKTRGQQVTLRCSSQSGHNTVSWYQQALGQGPQFIFQYYREEENGRGNFPPRFSGLQFPNYSSELNVNALELDDSALYLCASSDGARGQDTQYFGPGTRLTVL.

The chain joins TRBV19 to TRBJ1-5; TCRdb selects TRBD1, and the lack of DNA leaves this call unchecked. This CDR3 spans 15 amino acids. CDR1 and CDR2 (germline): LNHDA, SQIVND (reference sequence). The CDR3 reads CASIYAGNSNQPQHF.

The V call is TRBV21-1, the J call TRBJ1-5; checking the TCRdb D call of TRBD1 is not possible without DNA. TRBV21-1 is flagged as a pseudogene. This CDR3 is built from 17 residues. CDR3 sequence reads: CASSPETDLPPNQPQHF.

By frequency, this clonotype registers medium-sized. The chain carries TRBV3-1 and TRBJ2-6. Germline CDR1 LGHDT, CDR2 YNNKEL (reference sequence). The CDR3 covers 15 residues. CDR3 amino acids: CASSQFTDGANVLTF.

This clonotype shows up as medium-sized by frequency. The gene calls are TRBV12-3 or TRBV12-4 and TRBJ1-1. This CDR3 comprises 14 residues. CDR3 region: CASSLVQGNTEAFF.

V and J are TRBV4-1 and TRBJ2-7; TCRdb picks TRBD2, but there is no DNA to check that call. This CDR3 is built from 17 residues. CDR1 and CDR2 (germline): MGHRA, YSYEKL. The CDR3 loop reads CASSRYAGLAGDYEQYF.

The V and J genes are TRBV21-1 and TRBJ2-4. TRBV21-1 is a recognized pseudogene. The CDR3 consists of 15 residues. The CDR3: CASSKGRLAKNIQYF.

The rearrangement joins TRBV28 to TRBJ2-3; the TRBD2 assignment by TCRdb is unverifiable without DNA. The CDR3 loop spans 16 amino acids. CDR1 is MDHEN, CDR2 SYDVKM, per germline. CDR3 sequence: CASSLAVAGGADTQYF.

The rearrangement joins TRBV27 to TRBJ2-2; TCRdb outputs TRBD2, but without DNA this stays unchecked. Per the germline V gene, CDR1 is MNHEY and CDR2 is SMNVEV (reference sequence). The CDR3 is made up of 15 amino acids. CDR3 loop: CASGLAGGPVGELFF.

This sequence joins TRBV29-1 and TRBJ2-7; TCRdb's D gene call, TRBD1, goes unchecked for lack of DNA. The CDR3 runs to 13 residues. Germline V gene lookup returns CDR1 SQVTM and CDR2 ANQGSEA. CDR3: CSVEGGQGYEQYF.

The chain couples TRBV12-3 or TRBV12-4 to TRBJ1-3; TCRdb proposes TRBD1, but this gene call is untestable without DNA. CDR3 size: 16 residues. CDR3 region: CASSPGQGYSGNTIYF.

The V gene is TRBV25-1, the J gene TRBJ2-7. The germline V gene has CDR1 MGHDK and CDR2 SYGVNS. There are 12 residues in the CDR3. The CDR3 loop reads CASSEEYYEQYF.

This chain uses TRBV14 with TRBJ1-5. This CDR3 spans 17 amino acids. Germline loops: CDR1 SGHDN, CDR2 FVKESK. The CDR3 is CASSQEIGRYSNQPQHF.

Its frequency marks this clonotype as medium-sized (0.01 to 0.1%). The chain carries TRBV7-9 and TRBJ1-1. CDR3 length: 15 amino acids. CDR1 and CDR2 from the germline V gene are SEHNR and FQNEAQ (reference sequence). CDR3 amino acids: CASSLAVSGNTEAFF.

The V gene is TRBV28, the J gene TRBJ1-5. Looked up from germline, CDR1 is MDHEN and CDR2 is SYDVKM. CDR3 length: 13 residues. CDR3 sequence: CASSLEGTQPQHF. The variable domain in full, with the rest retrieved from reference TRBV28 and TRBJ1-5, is DVKVTQSSRYLVKRTGEKVFLECVQDMDHENMFWYRQDPGLGLRLIYFSYDVKMKEKGDIPEGYSVSREKKERFSLILESASTNQTSMYLCASSLEGTQPQHFGDGTRLSIL.

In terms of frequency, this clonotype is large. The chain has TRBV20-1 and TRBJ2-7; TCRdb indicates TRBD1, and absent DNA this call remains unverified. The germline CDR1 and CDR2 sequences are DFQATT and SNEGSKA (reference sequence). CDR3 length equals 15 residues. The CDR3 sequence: CSARDLQGSSYEQYF.

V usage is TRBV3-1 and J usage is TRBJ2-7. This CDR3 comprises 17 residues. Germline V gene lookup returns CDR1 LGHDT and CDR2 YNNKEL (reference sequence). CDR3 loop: CASSQGSYGLSSYEQYF.

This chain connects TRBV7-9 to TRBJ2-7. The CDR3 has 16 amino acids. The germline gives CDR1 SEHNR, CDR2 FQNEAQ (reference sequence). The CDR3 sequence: CASSFSYGGSSYEQYF.

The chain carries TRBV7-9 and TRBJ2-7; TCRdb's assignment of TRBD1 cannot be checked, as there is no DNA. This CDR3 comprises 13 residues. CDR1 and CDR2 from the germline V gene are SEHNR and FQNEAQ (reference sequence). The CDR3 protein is CASIAAGVEEQYF.

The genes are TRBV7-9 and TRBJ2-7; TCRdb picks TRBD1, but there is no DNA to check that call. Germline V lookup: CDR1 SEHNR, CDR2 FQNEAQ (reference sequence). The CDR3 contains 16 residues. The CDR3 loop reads CASSPGQGSLTYEQYF.

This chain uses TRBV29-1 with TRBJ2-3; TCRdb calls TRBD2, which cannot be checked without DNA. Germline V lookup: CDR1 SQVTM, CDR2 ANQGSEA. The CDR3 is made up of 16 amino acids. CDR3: CSVAGLAGVGTDTQYF.